The following is a TCR beta chain sequence with its context. As yet, its antigen is unknown. This sample was taken from a study of cytomegalovirus exposure and HLA in healthy donors. Study results and limitations: TCR clusters originating in the first cohort tended to co-occur in the 100 to 150 validation repertoires, according to a later analysis. Using the classifier, cytomegalovirus status was reportedly diagnosed with high specificity and sensitivity. Most TCR sequences proved rare, with some public TCRs found in many donors.

Germline CDR1 and CDR2: SGHKS and YYEKEE (reference sequence). V dropped 4 bases and J dropped 5; count of bases not matched to a gene: 11. The length of the CDR3 is 17 residues. The repertoire was sequenced with immunoSEQ multiplex PCR; TCRdb's copy has only in-frame clones and lacks some. The repertoire has 130,000 or so clones, about 87% of them found once; the top ten carry less than 2%. Sequencing input: PBMCs. The TCR originated in a woman aged 18-35 years in good health and CMV-seronegative. The gene calls are TRBV5-5 and TRBJ2-3, with 12 bases aligning to TRBD2. CDR3 protein: CASSRQRTSGVRDTQYF. The DNA of the CDR3 is TGTGCCAGCAGCCGACAAAGGACTAGCGGGGTCAGAGATACGCAGTATTTT.